The 20 T cell receptor beta chains given below trace back to one sample, sequenced in a study of T cell repertoires in cytomegalovirus infection. TCRdb passed the reads through MiXCR, listing each CDR3 protein once. Among about 240,000 distinct CDR3 sequences listed, under 8.5% were seen once. Sample: PBMCs. Source of these receptors: a human donor in good health (CMV status not recorded). Some clones in this sample may be carry-over from other donors' samples.

This clonotype was seen at least ten times. CDR3 in amino acids: CASSLAKRGELFF. CDR3 nucleotide sequence: TGTGCCAGCAGCTTAGCCAAGAGGGGGGAGCTGTTTTTT. The rearrangement links TRBV7-2 to TRBJ2-2, with D unclear. Per germline, CDR1 SGHTA and CDR2 FQGNSA. Trimming cost V 0 bases and J 8 bases, with 7 bases left between them. The CDR3 covers 13 residues.

In this sample, this clonotype turned up many times. CDR3 coding DNA: TGCGCCAGCAGCCGAGGCGAGACTAGCGGGGGAGGTGGCTACGAGCAGTACTTC. Translation: CASSRGETSGGGGYEQYF. The gene calls are TRBV4-3 and TRBJ2-7, with 12 bases aligning to TRBD2. V lost 4 bases, J lost 3 bases, and 13 bases stayed unmatched. CDR3 length equals 18 residues. Germline V gene data show CDR1 as LGHNA and CDR2 as YSLEER.

There are a few counts of this clonotype. V is TRBV5-5 and J is TRBJ2-7; D not certain. Germline V lookup: CDR1 SGHKS, CDR2 YYEKEE (reference sequence). Trimming cost V 2 bases and J 3 bases, with 6 bases left between them. The CDR3 is 12 amino acids. The CDR3 region has the DNA TGTGCCAGCAGCTTTGGATACTACGAGCAGTACTTC. It specifies CASSFGYYEQYF.

This clonotype was found a few times. A much larger clone lies a single base off, so this may be a read error. The CDR3 loop is CASSLALAGGGETQYF. CDR3 DNA sequence: TGTGCCAGCAGCCTTGCCCTAGCGGGGGGCGGGGAGACCCAGTACTTC. The chain has TRBV5-5 and TRBJ2-5; 11 positions match TRBD2. Germline CDR1 and CDR2: SGHKS and YYEKEE (reference sequence). The V and J ends lost 4 bases and 5 bases, in that order; junction bases with no gene match: 10. The CDR3 covers 16 residues.

This clonotype was seen ten or more times. The chain links TRBV6-6 to TRBJ2-1; D remains ambiguous. Germline assignment: CDR1 MNHNY and CDR2 SVGAGI (reference sequence). V was clipped by 6 bases and J by 3 bases, with 9 bases between them. CDR3 length equals 13 residues. CDR3 amino acids: CASSPDGYNEQFF. DNA for the CDR3: TGTGCCAGCAGCCCCGATGGCTACAATGAGCAGTTCTTC.

This clonotype was counted at least ten times. The chain recombines TRBV19 with TRBJ1-1; no clear D gene. Germline V gene lookup returns CDR1 LNHDA and CDR2 SQIVND (reference sequence). V was clipped by 8 bases and J by 5 bases, with 24 bases between them. This CDR3 has 16 amino acids. The CDR3 reads CASSDILLPPRTEAFF. CDR3 sequence (DNA): TGTGCCAGTTCCGACATACTCTTACCCCCCCGGACTGAAGCTTTCTTT.

This clonotype was picked up many times. The CDR3 loop reads CAISQTGIPPGTEAFF. The CDR3 DNA follows: TGTGCCATCAGTCAAACAGGGATCCCGCCGGGCACTGAAGCTTTCTTT. The chain couples TRBV10-3 to TRBJ1-1, with a possible D match to TRBD1 (6 bases). Germline CDR1 ENHRY, CDR2 SYGVKD. This CDR3 is 16 amino acids long. The V end lost 5 bases, the J end lost 4 bases, and 20 bases lay between the germline ends.

In its sample, this clonotype was seen many times. The rearrangement joins TRBV20-1 to TRBJ1-1, with TRBD1 identical over 8 bases. Per the germline V gene, CDR1 is DFQATT and CDR2 is SNEGSKA (reference sequence). The CDR3 is made up of 13 amino acids. V dropped 5 bases and J dropped 3; count of bases not matched to a gene: 5. The CDR3 loop is CSAVTGGHTEAFF. DNA of the CDR3: TGCAGTGCTGTTACAGGGGGACACACTGAAGCTTTCTTT.

At least ten counts were recorded for this clonotype. The rearrangement uses TRBV6-2 or TRBV6-3 and TRBJ1-6; 8 bases fit TRBD1. Germline V gene lookup returns CDR1 MNHEY and CDR2 SVGEGT. J was trimmed by 8 bases and V by 6 bases; bases with no gene match: 12. The CDR3 loop spans 16 amino acids. The CDR3: CASSSGQALLYSPLHF. In nucleotides, the CDR3 is TGTGCCAGCAGCTCGGGACAGGCGCTCCTTTATTCACCCCTCCACTTT.

This clonotype was recorded at least ten times. The chain carries TRBV7-9 and TRBJ1-2, with D perhaps matching TRBD1 (5 bases). V lost 2 bases to trimming and J lost 3 bases, with 13 bases between them. This CDR3 spans 15 amino acids. Germline V gives CDR1 SEHNR, CDR2 FQNEAQ (reference sequence). DNA of the CDR3: TGTGCCAGCAGCTTATATCGAGGGGTCGACTATGGCTACACCTTC. Translating gives CASSLYRGVDYGYTF. The variable domain in full, completed from reference TRBV7-9 and TRBJ1-2, reads DTGVSQNPRHKITKRGQNVTFRCDPISEHNRLYWYRQTLGQGPEFLTYFQNEAQLEKSRLLSDRFSAERPKGSFSTLEIQRTEQGDSAMYLCASSLYRGVDYGYTFGSGTRLTVV.

The table lists this clonotype with a few counts. This rearrangement joins TRBV28 to TRBJ2-1; no reliable D call. Trimming removed 8 bases from V and 4 bases from J, with 12 bases in between. This CDR3 comprises 13 residues. Germline lookup yields CDR1 MDHEN and CDR2 SYDVKM. CDR3 bases: TGTGCCAGCGAGTTTAGAGGATACAATGAGCAGTTCTTC. As protein: CASEFRGYNEQFF.

In this sample, this clonotype turned up many times. The V and J genes are TRBV10-3 and TRBJ1-6, with a possible D match to TRBD1 (5 bases). The CDR3 is 15 residues long. V was clipped by 4 bases and J by 3 bases, with 10 bases between them. The germline CDR1 and CDR2 sequences are ENHRY and SYGVKD. In DNA, the CDR3 is TGTGCCATCAGTGTGGACAACCTCTATAATTCACCCCTCCACTTT. Protein product: CAISVDNLYNSPLHF.

This clonotype was detected ten times or more. The chain employs TRBV7-2 and TRBJ1-1, with a tentative D call TRBD1 (6 bases). Germline CDR1 SGHTA, CDR2 FQGNSA. Trimming took off 5 bases at V and 7 bases at J, with 11 bases between the two ends. The CDR3 runs 12 residues. CDR3 sequence reads: CASSAYRDEAFF. Here the CDR3 DNA reads TGTGCCAGCAGCGCCTACAGGGATGAAGCTTTCTTT. Using reference TRBV7-2 and TRBJ1-1 for the parts outside the CDR3, the full variable domain is GAGVSQSPSNKVTEKGKDVELRCDPISGHTALYWYRQSLGQGLEFLIYFQGNSAPDKSGLPSDRFSAERTGGSVSTLTIQRTQQEDSAVYLCASSAYRDEAFFGQGTRLTVV.

Many counts were recorded for this clonotype. V usage is TRBV7-2 and J usage is TRBJ2-6; no reliable D call. The germline V gene has CDR1 SGHTA and CDR2 FQGNSA. The CDR3 is 19 amino acids. Trimming took off 1 base at V and 0 bases at J, with 16 bases between the two ends. The CDR3 protein is CASSLESWAPTSGANVLTF. In DNA, the CDR3 is TGTGCCAGCAGCTTAGAGAGTTGGGCACCGACCTCTGGGGCCAACGTCCTGACTTTC.

This clonotype was recorded many times. The chain joins TRBV6-2 or TRBV6-3 to TRBJ2-1; 7 bases match TRBD1. Germline-derived CDR1 and CDR2 are MNHEY and SVGEGT. With 6 bases clipped from V and 13 bases from J, the junction kept 9 bases outside the gene matches. The CDR3 runs to 12 residues. The CDR3 DNA reads as TGTGCCAGCAGCCCTACCGACAGGGACCAGTTCTTC. This translates into CASSPTDRDQFF.

This clonotype showed up many times. The chain couples TRBV9 to TRBJ2-1, with D perhaps TRBD1 or TRBD2 (6 bases each). Trimming shortened V by 0 bases and J by 6 bases, and 16 bases separated the two germline ends. The CDR3 consists of 16 residues. Germline CDR1 is SGDLS and CDR2 is YYNGEE. The CDR3 reads CASSVGGAYRGNEQFF. In DNA, the CDR3 is TGTGCCAGCAGCGTAGGGGGGGCTTATAGGGGCAATGAGCAGTTCTTC.

The sample holds many counts of this clonotype. The V gene is TRBV28, the J gene TRBJ2-7; 9 bases map to TRBD1. The CDR3 covers 14 residues. Germline CDR1 reads MDHEN; CDR2 reads SYDVKM. The trim removed 6 bases at V and 4 bases at J, leaving 7 bases unmatched. CDR3 nucleotides: TGTGCCAGCAGCTACCGGACAGGGGTATACGAGCAGTACTTC. Its protein product is CASSYRTGVYEQYF.

In its sample, this clonotype was seen many times. The chain recombines TRBV18 with TRBJ1-5, with D perhaps matching TRBD1 (6 bases). The CDR3 covers 15 residues. CDR1 KGHSH and CDR2 LQKENI come from the germline V gene. V was trimmed by 2 bases and J by 5 bases, leaving 13 bases between them. This chain's CDR3 is CASSPSTGGYQPQHF. CDR3 DNA sequence: TGTGCCAGCTCACCATCGACAGGAGGATATCAGCCCCAGCATTTT. Variable domain in full (rest from reference TRBV18 and TRBJ1-5): NAGVMQNPRHLVRRRGQEARLRCSPMKGHSHVYWYRQLPEEGLKFMVYLQKENIIDESGMPKERFSAEFPKEGPSILRIQQVVRGDSAAYFCASSPSTGGYQPQHFGDGTRLSIL.

The chain combines TRBV7-7 with TRBJ1-1; 7 positions match TRBD1. Germline V gene lookup returns CDR1 SSHAT and CDR2 FNYEAQ (reference sequence). With 3 bases clipped from V and 7 bases from J, the junction kept 5 bases outside the gene matches. The CDR3 totals 13 residues. CDR3 in amino acids: CASSLIRDSEAFF. The DNA of the CDR3 is TGTGCCAGCAGCTTGATCCGGGACAGTGAAGCTTTCTTT.

This clonotype showed up many times. This rearrangement joins TRBV18 to TRBJ1-1; D is perhaps TRBD1 (5 bases). V lost 1 base and J lost 4, with 13 bases in between. This CDR3 is built from 15 residues. Germline loops: CDR1 KGHSH, CDR2 LQKENI. The CDR3 sequence is CASSPLGHGGTEAFF. For the CDR3, the DNA is TGTGCCAGCTCACCACTAGGACACGGAGGCACTGAAGCTTTCTTT.